This T cell receptor beta chain was recovered during a study of blood T cell repertoires in COVID-19. Measured with immunoSEQ multiplex PCR; TCRdb has only the in-frame clones, and not every one. Among fewer than 300,000 clones listed, approximately 82% were seen once. V dropped 7 bases and J dropped 4 bases, with 14 bases sitting between them. The CDR3 loop spans 13 amino acids. The receptor comes from a man older than 75 with acute or convalescent COVID-19. Sequenced input: peripheral blood. The chain carries TRBV12-3 or TRBV12-4 and TRBJ2-7, with a weak D call TRBD2 (5 bases). The CDR3 DNA follows: TGTGCCAGCAACCGGGATTTAGGGTACGAGCAGTACTTC. Protein product: CASNRDLGYEQYF.